This record looks at one T cell receptor (beta chain) sequence and its context. Germline CDR1 and CDR2: SNHLY and FYNNEI. This CDR3 comprises 13 residues. V was cut by 5 bases and J by 5 bases, with 12 bases left in between. This record belongs to a study of blood T cell repertoires in COVID-19. Study processing details: It was from reference gene primer amplification that nucleated cell counts were estimated. Assay: immunoSEQ multiplex PCR; the TCRdb copy retains only in-frame clones and omits some. V and J calls and clone size come straight from that table; D and trimming were deduced from the DNA. The sample holds approximately 440,000 clones, roughly 88% seen once.

The source is a woman aged 50 to 60 with COVID-19, enrolled during active disease. Input material: peripheral blood. V and J are TRBV2 and TRBJ1-2; possible D gene TRBD1, 6 bases. The DNA of the CDR3 is TGTGCCAGCAGTCCAGGACAGCTATATGGCTACACCTTC. Its protein product is CASSPGQLYGYTF. Complete variable domain (other parts from reference TRBV2 and TRBJ1-2): EPEVTQTPSHQVTQMGQEVILRCVPISNHLYFYWYRQILGQKVEFLVSFYNNEISEKSEIFDDQFSVERPDGSNFTLKIRSTKLEDSAMYFCASSPGQLYGYTFGSGTRLTVV.